The 9 T cell receptor beta chains below were found in one sample sequenced in a study of spatial heterogeneity in lung cancer. Time point indicated: sample taken at primary tumor resection. Sequencing covered unsorted whole RNA taken from tumor, nontumor lung or frozen PBMC. TCRdb fed the 5' RACE reads into MiXCR, producing one record per CDR3 protein. The profile shows around 11,000 distinct CDR3 sequences, around 6.9% of them singletons. The specimen was PBMCs, collected at surgery. The source of these receptors is a male donor with early-stage non-small cell lung cancer.

This clonotype was seen repeatedly, ten times or more. In a library made to pick up alpha chains, this beta chain is a stray read with a size that means little. The chain employs TRBV2 and TRBJ1-2; D is perhaps TRBD1 (6 bases). Looked up from germline, CDR1 is SNHLY and CDR2 is FYNNEI. This CDR3 has 14 residues. Trimming cost V 6 bases and J 4 bases, with 15 bases left between them. The DNA of the CDR3 is TGTGCCAGCAGCAACTCGAAAGGGGGCTATGGCTACACCTTC. It codes for CASSNSKGGYGYTF.

This clonotype was counted ten times or more. A library prepared for alpha chains yielded this beta chain as an off-target read; its size is of little meaning. The chain links TRBV4-1 to TRBJ2-7; D is tentatively TRBD1 or TRBD2 (6 bases each). The V end was cut by 6 bases, the J end by 6 bases, with 15 bases between. The CDR3 runs to 13 residues. Germline lookup yields CDR1 MGHRA and CDR2 YSYEKL. CDR3 protein: CASRKGGGGEQYF. The CDR3 region has the DNA TGCGCCAGCAGAAAGGGGGGAGGAGGCGAGCAGTACTTC.

This clonotype is labeled as large (0.1 to 1%). The size of this beta chain means little, since it is a stray read in a library made for alpha chains. V and J are TRBV20-1 and TRBJ1-2; D gene unclear. V gave up 6 bases and J gave up 5 bases, with 19 bases separating them. Germline assignment: CDR1 DFQATT and CDR2 SNEGSKA (reference sequence). This CDR3 spans 14 amino acids. The CDR3 protein is CSAPMTDGPYGYTF. Written as DNA, the CDR3 is TGCAGTGCCCCAATGACGGACGGACCGTATGGCTACACCTTC.

By proportion, this clonotype is medium-sized. The library was built for alpha chains, so this beta chain is an off-target read and its size means little. This chain links TRBV14 with TRBJ2-7; D may be TRBD1 (5 bases). In germline, CDR1 is SGHDN, CDR2 FVKESK. Trimming took 2 bases from V and 0 from J, leaving 20 bases between them. This CDR3 region has 18 residues. The CDR3 nucleotides are TGTGCCAGCAGCCAATCTACCGGGCAGGGCAGTCTCTCCTACGAGCAGTACTTC. Translated, it gives CASSQSTGQGSLSYEQYF.

Comment on this clonotype: This beta chain is an unintended read in a library built for alpha chains; its size means little. V gene TRBV29-1 combines with J gene TRBJ2-2; D ambiguous. Trimming took 4 bases from V and 3 from J, leaving 9 bases between them. The CDR3 is 13 amino acids. CDR1 SQVTM and CDR2 ANQGSEA come from the germline V gene. The CDR3 loop is CSVAVLYTGELFF. For the CDR3, the DNA is TGCAGCGTTGCGGTGCTATACACCGGGGAGCTGTTTTTT.

Regarding this clonotype: This beta chain represents an off-target read in a library built for alpha chains; its size is of limited meaning. The rearrangement uses TRBV7-9 and TRBJ1-1, with D perhaps TRBD1 (5 bases). The CDR3 is 16 residues long. Germline CDR1 SEHNR, CDR2 FQNEAQ (reference sequence). Trimming cost V 3 bases and J 1 base, with 15 bases left between them. The chain's CDR3 is CASSFFPRGGNTEAFF. CDR3 nucleotides: TGTGCCAGCAGCTTTTTCCCACGTGGGGGGAACACTGAAGCTTTCTTT.

This clonotype showed up many times. The library was designed around alpha chains, so this beta chain is a stray read whose abundance carries little weight. The chain is built from TRBV7-6 and TRBJ2-5; 9 bases agree with TRBD2. After removal of 1 base from V and 2 bases from J, the junction contained 5 bases not matched to a gene. This CDR3 is built from 16 residues. Germline lookup yields CDR1 SGHVS and CDR2 FNYEAQ. The CDR3 is CASSLDHTSGQETQYF. Here the CDR3 DNA reads TGTGCCAGCAGCTTAGATCATACTAGCGGGCAAGAGACCCAGTACTTC.

In this sample, this clonotype is medium-sized. Found in a library prepared for alpha chains, this beta chain is an off-target read, and its abundance has little meaning. This sequence joins TRBV10-2 and TRBJ2-3; D perhaps matches TRBD1 (5 bases). This CDR3 comprises 13 residues. Trimming cost V 8 bases and J 4 bases, with 13 bases left between them. From germline, CDR1 is WSHSY and CDR2 SAAADI. CDR3 sequence (DNA): TGCGCCAGCGCGGTAGGCAGGGCAGATACGCAGTATTTT. Protein: CASAVGRADTQYF.

To note about this clonotype: Since it is a stray read in a library aimed at alpha chains, this beta chain has a size that is not meaningful. The J gene is TRBJ2-7, the V gene TRBV6-5; tentative D call: TRBD2 (6 bases). V lost 8 bases and J 3 bases, leaving 14 bases between the germline ends. CDR1 and CDR2 from the germline V gene are MNHEY and SVGAGI. CDR3 length equals 13 residues. The CDR3 nucleotides read TGTGCCAGCCGGGACTCCGTCGTCTACGAGCAGTACTTC. It codes for CASRDSVVYEQYF.